Listed below are T cell receptor beta chains from one sample, sequenced in a study of cytomegalovirus exposure and HLA in healthy donors. Data came from immunoSEQ multiplex PCR; TCRdb stores just in-frame clones and leaves some out. The sample includes about 40,000 clones, over 85% of them seen just once. Material: PBMCs. Every receptor here comes from a woman younger than 30 in good health and CMV-seronegative. CDR3s include the opening cysteine and the closing phenylalanine or tryptophan. The D gene is left open where the match is weak. Some rows have no size entry. The others give once, few or many, or a class for an expanded clone.

j_call v_call clone_size d_call cdr3_aa cdr3_nt
TRBJ1-4 TRBV19 . . CASSMTTGRNEKLFF TGTGCCAGTAGTATGACCACAGGGCGTAATGAAAAACTGTTTTTT
TRBJ2-1 TRBV14 . TRBD1 CASSRQGGNYNEQFF TGTGCCAGCAGTCGGCAAGGGGGCAACTACAATGAGCAGTTCTTC
TRBJ1-5 TRBV11-2 . . CASSLATEQPQHF TGTGCCAGCAGCTTAGCAACAGAACAGCCCCAGCATTTT
TRBJ1-3 TRBV11-2 . . CASSLSGTGNTIYF TGTGCCAGCAGCTTATCAGGGACTGGAAACACCATATATTTT
TRBJ2-1 TRBV5-1 . TRBD2 CASSLGGTSGSSYNEQFF TGCGCCAGCAGCTTGGGGGGGACTAGCGGGAGCTCCTACAATGAGCAGTTCTTC
TRBJ2-1 TRBV28 . TRBD2 CASSLPSGRRDNEQFF TGTGCCAGCAGTTTACCAAGCGGGAGACGGGACAATGAGCAGTTCTTC
TRBJ1-1 TRBV5-1 . TRBD1 CASSGQGMNTEAFF TGCGCCAGCAGCGGACAGGGGATGAACACTGAAGCTTTCTTT
TRBJ1-3 TRBV28 . . CASMGAGVDSGNTIYF TGTGCCAGCATGGGGGCAGGGGTGGATTCTGGAAACACCATATATTTT
TRBJ1-1 TRBV4-2 once . CASSQEGGVLLAEAFF TGTGCCAGCAGCCAAGAGGGGGGGGTCTTGTTAGCTGAAGCTTTCTTT
TRBJ1-5 TRBV28 . . CASSFGKQGTNQPQHF TGTGCCAGCAGTTTCGGGAAACAGGGAACCAATCAGCCCCAGCATTTT
TRBJ1-2 TRBV5-4 . . CASSLVTAGGGYTF TGTGCCAGCAGCTTGGTCACGGCGGGGGGTGGCTACACCTTC
TRBJ1-4 TRBV28 . TRBD1 CASRSGRQGYEKLFF TGTGCCAGCAGGTCTGGGAGACAGGGGTATGAAAAACTGTTTTTT
TRBJ2-1 TRBV29-1 . TRBD2 CSVEGGRAWNEQFF TGCAGCGTTGAGGGCGGGAGGGCATGGAATGAGCAGTTCTTC
TRBJ2-5 TRBV11-3 . . CASSSGANQETQYF TGTGCCAGCAGCTCCGGAGCTAACCAAGAGACCCAGTACTTC
TRBJ1-1 TRBV6-5 . . CASSWTAWVTEAFF TGTGCCAGCAGTTGGACTGCTTGGGTGACTGAAGCTTTCTTT
TRBJ1-2 TRBV29-1 . . CSVEDQNGYTF TGCAGCGTTGAAGATCAGAACGGCTACACCTTC
TRBJ1-1 TRBV4-1 . TRBD1 CASSQQGQGITEAFF TGCGCCAGCAGCCAACAGGGACAGGGGATCACTGAAGCTTTCTTT
TRBJ1-5 TRBV11-2 . . CASSLDRGGNQPQHF TGTGCCAGCAGCTTAGACAGGGGTGGCAATCAGCCCCAGCATTTT
TRBJ1-1 TRBV19 . . CASEDRNTEAFF TGTGCCTCAGAAGACAGGAACACTGAAGCTTTCTTT
TRBJ2-7 TRBV21-1 . . CASSKRTGGPTYEQYF TGTGCCAGCAGCAAACGGACCGGGGGACCCACCTACGAGCAGTACTTC
TRBJ1-1 TRBV25-1 . . CASSTQGGPVNTEAFF TGTGCCAGCAGTACCCAAGGGGGTCCGGTGAACACTGAAGCTTTCTTT
TRBJ2-5 TRBV5-5 . TRBD1 CASSWGTGGETQYF TGTGCCAGCAGCTGGGGGACAGGGGGAGAGACCCAGTACTTC
TRBJ1-1 TRBV27 . . CASSLLGAEAFF TGTGCCAGCAGTTTATTAGGGGCTGAAGCTTTCTTT
TRBJ2-6 TRBV30 . . CAWSGGSLSSGANVLTF TGTGCCTGGAGTGGGGGCAGCTTAAGCTCTGGGGCCAACGTCCTGACTTTC
TRBJ2-2 TRBV25-1 . . CASSGPLETGELFF TGTGCCAGCAGTGGCCCCTTAGAGACCGGGGAGCTGTTTTTT
TRBJ2-2 TRBV27 once TRBD2 CASSTELAGSAGTNTGELFF TGTGCCAGCAGTACCGAACTAGCGGGAAGCGCCGGAACGAACACCGGGGAGCTGTTTTTT
TRBJ2-7 TRBV28 . TRBD1 CASARTGSYEQYF TGTGCCAGCGCGCGGACAGGCAGCTACGAGCAGTACTTC
TRBJ2-3 TRBV6-4 once . CASAEGGDTDTQYF TGTGCCAGCGCGGAGGGAGGAGACACAGATACGCAGTATTTT
TRBJ2-1 TRBV28 . TRBD1 CASSSGTGGSEQFF TGTGCCAGCAGTTCCGGGACAGGTGGTAGTGAGCAGTTCTTC
TRBJ2-7 TRBV2 . . CASSEFISADEQYF TGTGCCAGCAGTGAATTTATTAGCGCGGACGAGCAGTACTTC
TRBJ2-3 TRBV10-2 . TRBD2 CASSEGIAGATDTQYF TGCGCCAGCAGTGAGGGTATAGCGGGAGCCACAGATACGCAGTATTTT
TRBJ1-1 TRBV28 . TRBD1 CASSPGQMNTEAFF TGTGCCAGCAGTCCGGGACAGATGAACACTGAAGCTTTCTTT
TRBJ2-1 TRBV6-5 . TRBD1 CASSYLGQGNVNEQFF TGTGCCAGCAGTTACTTGGGACAGGGGAACGTTAATGAGCAGTTCTTC
TRBJ1-1 TRBV18 . . CASSPPASGNTEAFF TGTGCCAGCTCACCACCGGCCAGTGGGAACACTGAAGCTTTCTTT
TRBJ1-1 TRBV9 . . CASSDPHGGGRDTEAFF TGTGCCAGCAGCGATCCCCACGGGGGAGGGCGGGACACTGAAGCTTTCTTT
TRBJ1-2 TRBV28 . . CASSPSGAQEYGYTF TGTGCCAGCAGTCCATCAGGGGCGCAGGAATATGGCTACACCTTC
TRBJ1-2 TRBV11-2 . . CASSSYRQGDYGYTF TGTGCCAGCAGCTCCTATCGCCAGGGTGACTATGGCTACACCTTC